This TCR beta chain was profiled in a study of PD-L1 blockade in urothelial cancer. Time point of the sample: pretreatment peripheral blood. This CDR3 region has 16 residues. Germline V gene data show CDR1 as MDHEN and CDR2 as SYDVKM. Unmatched junction bases numbered 7, after V lost 6 bases and J lost 4 bases. Libraries were prepared by immunoSEQ multiplex PCR; TCRdb keeps only in-frame clonotypes and omits some of them. The sample carries 75,000 to 95,000 clones, approximately 86% recorded once. This TCR came from a man in his forties with urothelial cancer. The starting material was PBMCs, obtained around atezolizumab (anti-PD-L1) treatment. The chain combines TRBV28 with TRBJ2-6, with 9 bases lining up with TRBD1. The CDR3 here is CASSYRGQAGANVLTF. CDR3 DNA sequence: TGTGCCAGCAGCTACAGGGGGCAAGCCGGGGCCAACGTCCTGACTTTC.